These 22 T cell receptor beta chains share one sample of origin, sequenced in a study of cytomegalovirus exposure and HLA in healthy donors. Primers for the PCR totalled 60 Vbeta and 13 Jbeta. TCRdb's table, derived via immunoSEQ multiplex PCR, lists solely in-frame clones and lacks some. The sample is made up of around 100,000 clones, and the top ten hold about 3.2% of it. Sequencing was done on a sample of PBMCs. The source of these receptors is a man in his forties in good health and CMV-seronegative.

The chain combines TRBV19 with TRBJ2-7, with TRBD1 as a possible D gene (6 bases). The germline V gene encodes CDR1 LNHDA and CDR2 SQIVND (reference sequence). Between the trimmed V and J ends, which lost 7 bases and 2 bases, there was a span of 15 bases. The CDR3 extends over 14 amino acids. CDR3 nucleotides: TGTGCCAGTACTCAAGACAGGCCACCCTACGAGCAGTACTTC. The encoded protein is CASTQDRPPYEQYF.

The V call is TRBV29-1, the J call TRBJ2-7; D is unresolved. V lost 3 bases and J lost 0, with 12 bases in between. The germline V gene has CDR1 SQVTM and CDR2 ANQGSEA. The CDR3 is 14 amino acids. The CDR3 DNA is TGCAGCGTTGAGGTGCGCCTGAACTCCTACGAGCAGTACTTC. It yields the protein CSVEVRLNSYEQYF.

The V gene is TRBV19, the J gene TRBJ2-6, with 7 bases aligning to TRBD2. The CDR3 contains 17 residues. In germline, CDR1 is LNHDA, CDR2 SQIVND (reference sequence). Trimming at V came to 10 bases and at J to 0 bases, leaving 12 bases not matched to a gene. The CDR3 loop is CATNIRGGSSGANVLTF. In nucleotides, the CDR3 is TGTGCCACGAACATAAGGGGCGGGAGCTCTGGGGCCAACGTCCTGACTTTC. Drawing the rest from reference TRBV19 and TRBJ2-6, the complete variable domain is DGGITQSPKYLFRKEGQNVTLSCEQNLNHDAMYWYRQDPGQGLRLIYYSQIVNDFQKGDIAEGYSVSREKKESFPLTVTSAQKNPTAFYLCATNIRGGSSGANVLTFGAGSRLTVL.

The rearrangement joins TRBV18 to TRBJ1-1; 7 positions agree with TRBD1. This CDR3 region has 13 residues. CDR1 and CDR2 (germline): KGHSH, LQKENI. V was clipped by 6 bases and J by 5 bases; unmatched bases: 6. CDR3 in DNA: TGTGCCAGCTCCGGGACAGCTGATACTGAAGCTTTCTTT. Residues: CASSGTADTEAFF.

The genes are TRBV11-2 and TRBJ2-3, with 9 bases identical to TRBD1. Germline trimming cut 1 base from V and 1 base from J; bases unmatched to any gene: 6. This CDR3 region has 17 residues. The germline gives CDR1 SGHAT, CDR2 FQNNGV. Written as DNA, the CDR3 is TGTGCCAGCAGCTTAGGTAGGACAGGGGTTGGCACAGATACGCAGTATTTT. Its translation is CASSLGRTGVGTDTQYF.

The chain couples TRBV28 to TRBJ2-5; 8 nucleotides agree with TRBD1. V lost 2 bases, J lost 6 bases, and 11 bases stayed unmatched. The length of the CDR3 is 16 residues. Germline values: CDR1 MDHEN, CDR2 SYDVKM. CDR3: CASSLGGGQGRKTQYF. The CDR3 region has the DNA TGTGCCAGCAGTTTAGGGGGTGGACAGGGAAGGAAGACCCAGTACTTC.

This chain links TRBV18 with TRBJ1-1, with TRBD1 as a possible D gene (6 bases). The CDR3 is 15 residues long. Germline CDR1 and CDR2: KGHSH and LQKENI. V was clipped by 3 bases and J by 1 base, with 12 bases between them. The CDR3 here is CASSPQGTANTEAFF. The CDR3 DNA is TGTGCCAGCTCACCGCAGGGGACGGCGAACACTGAAGCTTTCTTT.

This chain connects TRBV10-1 to TRBJ2-5, with D unclear. The CDR3 totals 13 residues. The germline V gene has CDR1 WNHNN and CDR2 SYGVQD (reference sequence). V was cut by 8 bases and J by 2 bases, with 12 bases left in between. CDR3: CASSRSEQETQYF. CDR3 bases: TGCGCCAGCTCGAGGTCGGAACAAGAGACCCAGTACTTC.

The J gene is TRBJ2-7, the V gene TRBV21-1; the table's D call of TRBD2 was not tested on the DNA. TRBV21-1 is listed as a pseudogene. The CDR3 has 14 amino acids. CDR3 sequence (DNA): TGTGCCAGCAGTGTCATCGGCGGCCCCTACGAGCAGTACTTC. As protein: CASSVIGGPYEQYF.

The CDR3 reads CASSQDGQGALYEQYF. CDR3 bases: TGCGCCAGCAGCCAAGACGGTCAGGGGGCCCTCTACGAGCAGTACTTC. The chain links TRBV4-1 to TRBJ2-5; TRBD1 agrees at 8 bases. Near its end, the DNA agrees better with TRBJ2-7, so the J call may be wrong. CDR1 is MGHRA, CDR2 YSYEKL, per germline. CDR3 length: 16 residues.

The chain has TRBV7-8 and TRBJ1-2, with D possibly being TRBD1 (6 bases). From germline, CDR1 is SGHVS and CDR2 FQNEAQ. CDR3 size: 14 residues. Trimming stripped 5 bases from V and 0 bases from J, with 10 bases between. The CDR3 protein is CASSPDRTNYGYTF. CDR3 in DNA: TGTGCCAGCAGCCCGGACAGAACTAACTATGGCTACACCTTC.

As to this clone: Additional DNA sequences in this sample encode the identical CDR3. The V gene is TRBV6-5, the J gene TRBJ1-1; the match to TRBD1 covers 8 bases. J was trimmed by 5 bases and V by 5 bases; bases with no gene match: 4. CDR3 length: 13 residues. Per the germline V gene, CDR1 is MNHEY and CDR2 is SVGAGI. The CDR3: CASSQGAGTEAFF. DNA for the CDR3: TGTGCCAGCAGTCAGGGGGCTGGAACTGAAGCTTTCTTT.

The rearrangement joins TRBV29-1 to TRBJ2-2; the D gene is possibly TRBD1 (5 bases). Trimming took off 7 bases at V and 4 bases at J, with 10 bases between the two ends. This CDR3 has 12 amino acids. Germline lookup yields CDR1 SQVTM and CDR2 ANQGSEA. Here the CDR3 DNA reads TGCAGCGGGGGTAGGGGCACCGGGGAGCTGTTTTTT. Translation gives CSGGRGTGELFF.

The J gene is TRBJ1-5, the V gene TRBV27; TRBD1 agrees at 9 bases. J gave up 4 bases and V 0 bases, and 4 bases lay outside the gene matches. Per the germline V gene, CDR1 is MNHEY and CDR2 is SMNVEV (reference sequence). The CDR3 covers 16 residues. CDR3 sequence reads: CASSLSGTGRNQPQHF. The CDR3 region has the DNA TGTGCCAGCAGTTTATCGGGGACAGGGAGGAATCAGCCCCAGCATTTT.

A word on this clone: At one boundary the junction diverges from the germline segment, which might be a read error. At the DNA level, this CDR3 is encoded by other sequences in the same sample as well. This rearrangement joins TRBV5-8 to TRBJ2-5, with 14 bases fitting TRBD2. The CDR3 loop spans 15 amino acids. CDR1 SGHTS and CDR2 YDEGEE come from the germline V gene. The CDR3, as DNA: TGCGCCAGCAGACTAGCGGGAGGGCCCGGGGAGACCCAGTACTTC. It codes for CASRLAGGPGETQYF.

This sequence joins TRBV6-4 and TRBJ1-2; D gene unclear. V shed 10 bases and J shed 4 bases, with 13 bases lying between them. The CDR3 totals 12 residues. Germline V lookup: CDR1 MRHNA, CDR2 SNTAGT. CDR3 in amino acids: CATTTNFYGYTF. The CDR3 nucleotides are TGTGCCACCACGACAAACTTCTATGGCTACACCTTC.

The chain couples TRBV5-4 to TRBJ1-1; TRBD1 matches at 11 bases. J was trimmed by 1 base and V by 4 bases; bases with no gene match: 3. Germline CDR1 is SGHNT and CDR2 is YYREEE (reference sequence). This CDR3 region has 15 residues. CDR3 sequence (DNA): TGTGCCAGCAGCCGGGGACAGGGGGAGAACACTGAAGCTTTCTTT. This translates into CASSRGQGENTEAFF.

This chain connects TRBV13 to TRBJ2-1, with D possibly TRBD2 on 5 matching bases. This CDR3 region has 14 residues. Trimming stripped 1 base from V and 6 bases from J, with 10 bases between. CDR1 is PRHDT, CDR2 FYEKMQ, per germline (reference sequence). CDR3 sequence: CASSLVPSLNEQFF. As DNA, the CDR3 is TGTGCCAGCAGCTTAGTCCCTAGCCTCAATGAGCAGTTCTTC.

This rearrangement joins TRBV19 to TRBJ2-1, with TRBD1 identical over 7 bases. The CDR3 covers 15 residues. Per the germline V gene, CDR1 is LNHDA and CDR2 is SQIVND (reference sequence). J was trimmed by 0 bases and V by 10 bases; bases with no gene match: 9. CDR3 bases: TGTGCCACCCAGTTGGACAGGAGCTCCTACAATGAGCAGTTCTTC. Its translation: CATQLDRSSYNEQFF.

This chain links TRBV27 with TRBJ2-1, with 13 bases aligning to TRBD2. Unmatched junction bases numbered 7, after V lost 6 bases and J lost 8 bases. The CDR3 runs to 15 residues. Germline V gene sequence: CDR1 MNHEY, CDR2 SMNVEV (reference sequence). This CDR3 reads CASSPTSGGAYEQFF. As DNA, the CDR3 is TGTGCCAGCAGCCCAACTAGCGGGGGGGCTTATGAGCAGTTCTTC.

This sequence joins TRBV7-9 and TRBJ2-1; 12 positions agree with TRBD2. Per germline, CDR1 SEHNR and CDR2 FQNEAQ (reference sequence). Trimming took 4 bases from V and 5 from J; bases not matched to a gene: 3. This CDR3 region has 15 residues. CDR3 nucleotides: TGTGCCAGCAGCTCTAGCGGGGGGGTGAACAATGAGCAGTTCTTC. Protein: CASSSSGGVNNEQFF.

The chain is built from TRBV28 and TRBJ2-1; 8 bases map to TRBD2. The V segment lost 7 bases and the J segment 3 bases; nucleotides outside the gene matches: 8. Germline assignment: CDR1 MDHEN and CDR2 SYDVKM. The CDR3 is 15 residues long. The chain's CDR3 is CASMPFSGNYNEQFF. In nucleotides, the CDR3 is TGTGCCAGCATGCCCTTTAGCGGGAACTACAATGAGCAGTTCTTC.